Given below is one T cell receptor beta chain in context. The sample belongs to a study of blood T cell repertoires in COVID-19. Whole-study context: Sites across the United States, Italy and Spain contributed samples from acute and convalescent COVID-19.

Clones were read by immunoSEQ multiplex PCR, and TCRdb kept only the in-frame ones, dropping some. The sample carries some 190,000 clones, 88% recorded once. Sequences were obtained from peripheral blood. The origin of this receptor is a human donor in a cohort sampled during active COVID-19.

The CDR3 nucleotides read TGCGCCAGCAGCTTTGGACAGGCTCGGGCGGAGACCCAGTACTTC. Translation gives CASSFGQARAETQYF. The gene calls are TRBV5-1 and TRBJ2-5; 7 bases are shared with TRBD1. The CDR3 is made up of 15 amino acids. V shed 2 bases, J shed 5 bases, and the junction held 9 bases outside the gene matches. The germline V gene encodes CDR1 SGHRS and CDR2 YFSETQ.